These 29 T cell receptor beta chains were all obtained from the same sample, sequenced in a study of beta chain features in type 1 diabetes listed by TCRdb under 2018. What the research found in general, with its limitations: In all four CD4+ subsets, TCRB CDR3 length was moderately but significantly shorter in type 1 diabetes patients.

No antigen has been identified for these receptors. Libraries came from the immunoSEQ multiplex PCR assay. All of the isolated RNA was reverse transcribed with the High Capacity cDNA Reverse Transcription Kit, so expressed TCRB transcripts were sequenced. TCRdb re-hosts the immuneACCESS table, in-frame sequences only. Its copies lack some clones; in the studies checked, an unresolved V gene accounts for under half of them, and the cause for the rest is not known. Here the sample has about 390,000 clones; 8% to 10% occur a single time. In total, the top ten clones hold approximately 0.55% of the sample. Material: central memory CD4+ T cells from blood. Receptors originate from a man younger than 45 with type 1 diabetes.

This clone was seen a few times. The genes are TRBV5-4 and TRBJ2-2; D not certain. Looked up from germline, CDR1 is SGHNT and CDR2 is YYREEE (reference sequence). This CDR3 spans 10 amino acids. V lost 4 bases to trimming and J lost 13 bases, with 8 bases between them. CDR3 sequence (DNA): TGTGCCAGCAGCGATTTAGTGCTGTTTTTT. It codes for CASSDLVLFF.

This clone appeared a few times. V and J are TRBV6-5 and TRBJ2-7; 8 bases line up with TRBD1. The CDR3 consists of 14 residues. The V gene end was trimmed by 3 bases and the J gene end by 6 bases; junction bases not matched to a gene: 7. The germline V gene encodes CDR1 MNHEY and CDR2 SVGAGI. The CDR3 DNA reads TGTGCCAGCAGTTATAGTCAGGGGGCCCTCGAGCAGTACTTC. This sequence encodes CASSYSQGALEQYF.

This clone was counted only a few times. The rearrangement uses TRBV7-9 and TRBJ2-7; D might be TRBD1 (6 bases). V lost 8 bases, J lost 3 bases, and 14 bases lay in between. The length of the CDR3 is 13 residues. Germline CDR1 is SEHNR and CDR2 is FQNEAQ (reference sequence). The CDR3 coding sequence is TGTGCCAGCGGGCCCGGACAGCTCTACGAGCAGTACTTC. This sequence encodes CASGPGQLYEQYF.

At least ten counts were recorded for this clone. The J gene is TRBJ2-5, the V gene TRBV7-2; D gene ambiguous. Germline-derived CDR1 and CDR2 are SGHTA and FQGNSA. Deletions cut 5 bases from V and 4 bases from J, with 8 bases between. The CDR3 sequence is 12 residues long. Here the CDR3 DNA reads TGTGCCAGCAGCCCTAATAGAGAGACCCAGTACTTC. This encodes CASSPNRETQYF.

The table lists this clone with a few counts. J is TRBJ2-1 and V is TRBV10-3; the D is unclear. Trimming stripped 3 bases from V and 4 bases from J, with 4 bases between. Germline lookup yields CDR1 ENHRY and CDR2 SYGVKD. This CDR3 has 12 amino acids. The CDR3 loop reads CAISELYNEQFF. The CDR3, as DNA: TGTGCCATCAGTGAACTTTACAATGAGCAGTTCTTC.

This clone has a handful of counts. V is TRBV28 and J is TRBJ2-1; 11 bases are a match to TRBD2. Per germline, CDR1 MDHEN and CDR2 SYDVKM. The CDR3 runs to 16 residues. The junction had 13 bases not matched to a gene; V was cut back by 5 bases and J by 10 bases. CDR3 sequence (DNA): TGTGCCAGCAGTCCAGATAGCGGGAGGGTCTTGGGGGAGCAGTTCTTC. Encoded protein: CASSPDSGRVLGEQFF.

Ten or more counts support this clone. This sequence joins TRBV2 and TRBJ1-2, with TRBD1 as a possible D gene (6 bases). The germline V and J ends were trimmed by 5 bases and 6 bases, with 10 bases remaining between them. The length of the CDR3 is 12 residues. The germline V gene encodes CDR1 SNHLY and CDR2 FYNNEI. In DNA form, the CDR3 reads TGTGCCAGCAGTTCGGACAGAAATGGCTACACCTTC. Translated, it gives CASSSDRNGYTF. The whole variable domain, remainder taken from reference TRBV2 and TRBJ1-2, is EPEVTQTPSHQVTQMGQEVILRCVPISNHLYFYWYRQILGQKVEFLVSFYNNEISEKSEIFDDQFSVERPDGSNFTLKIRSTKLEDSAMYFCASSSDRNGYTFGSGTRLTVV.

This clone was seen a handful of times. The chain employs TRBV29-1 and TRBJ2-7, with TRBD1 matching over 9 bases. The CDR3 spans 14 residues. Germline CDR1 and CDR2: SQVTM and ANQGSEA. V gave up 3 bases and J gave up 3 bases; unmatched junction bases: 6. The CDR3 loop is CSVDAGTGFYEQYF. The DNA for the CDR3 is TGCAGCGTTGACGCCGGGACAGGGTTCTACGAGCAGTACTTC.

This clone was picked up a small number of times. The chain recombines TRBV10-3 with TRBJ2-1; TRBD2 aligns across 7 bases. The germline V gene has CDR1 ENHRY and CDR2 SYGVKD. V lost 9 bases, J lost 0 bases, and 8 bases stayed unmatched. The CDR3 extends over 15 amino acids. CDR3 DNA sequence: TGTGCCATTTCCCCGGCTAGCGGCTCCTACAATGAGCAGTTCTTC. Its translation is CAISPASGSYNEQFF.

The CDR3 nucleotides are TGTGCCAGCAGCTTAGAACAGGGGATAGCTCTGGAGCTGTTTTTT. Protein: CASSLEQGIALELFF. The V and J genes are TRBV7-9 and TRBJ2-2; 7 positions match TRBD1. Losses at the gene ends were 1 base for V and 10 bases for J; bases not matched to a gene: 9. The CDR3 totals 15 residues. The germline V gene encodes CDR1 SEHNR and CDR2 FQNEAQ (reference sequence).

This clone has more than one count but fewer than ten. The chain links TRBV30 to TRBJ2-5; the D is unclear. CDR3 length: 12 amino acids. From germline, CDR1 is GTSNPN and CDR2 SVGIG (reference sequence). V lost 7 bases and J 5 bases, leaving 14 bases between the germline ends. In DNA, the CDR3 is TGTGCCTTTTCGGGCTTTGGGGAGACCCAGTACTTC. Translated: CAFSGFGETQYF.

This sequence joins TRBV7-9 and TRBJ1-4; D perhaps matches TRBD1 (5 bases). This CDR3 has 12 residues. In germline, CDR1 is SEHNR, CDR2 FQNEAQ (reference sequence). The ends were cut back, 3 bases at V and 8 bases at J, with 7 bases in the middle. CDR3 in DNA: TGTGCCAGCAGCTTGGGACGAGAAAAACTGTTTTTT. Encoded protein: CASSLGREKLFF.

This chain links TRBV7-3 with TRBJ2-1; D unresolved. The V gene lost 6 bases and the J gene lost 8 bases, with 17 bases spanning the gap. CDR3 length: 14 residues. Germline V gene lookup returns CDR1 SGHTA and CDR2 FQGTGA. The CDR3 region is CASSMEGAVDEQFF. The CDR3, as DNA: TGTGCCAGCAGTATGGAAGGTGCGGTCGATGAGCAGTTCTTC.

This clone was detected ten times or more. This chain joins TRBV7-9 and TRBJ1-4, with 9 bases identical to TRBD1. Per the germline V gene, CDR1 is SEHNR and CDR2 is FQNEAQ (reference sequence). Trimming cost V 5 bases and J 8 bases; bases outside gene matches: 6. CDR3 length: 14 residues. The CDR3 loop is CASSRWDRVEKLFF. The CDR3 DNA reads as TGTGCCAGCAGCCGATGGGACAGGGTCGAAAAACTGTTTTTT.

This clone was recorded many times. The chain is built from TRBV4-1 and TRBJ2-1, with D tentatively TRBD2 (5 bases). The CDR3 consists of 13 residues. The V and J ends lost 3 bases and 7 bases respectively, with 10 bases between them. Per the germline V gene, CDR1 is MGHRA and CDR2 is YSYEKL. For the CDR3, the DNA is TGCGCCAGCAGCCAGACGCTAGCTAATGAGCAGTTCTTC. This gives the protein CASSQTLANEQFF.

This chain uses TRBV5-5 with TRBJ2-4, with D tentatively TRBD1 (6 bases). Germline loops: CDR1 SGHKS, CDR2 YYEKEE (reference sequence). The ends were cut back, 4 bases at V and 15 bases at J, with 17 bases in the middle. This CDR3 is built from 12 residues. As DNA, the CDR3 is TGTGCCAGCAGCCCAGGGTTGGGGGCTTCGTACTTC. This translates into CASSPGLGASYF. Using reference TRBV5-5 and TRBJ2-4 for the parts outside the CDR3, the full variable domain is DAGVTQSPTHLIKTRGQQVTLRCSPISGHKSVSWYQQVLGQGPQFIFQYYEKEERGRGNFPDRFSARQFPNYSSELNVNALLLGDSALYLCASSPGLGASYFGAGTRLSVL.

The CDR3 sequence: CASSLVERTTDTQYF. DNA for the CDR3: TGTGCCAGCAGCTTGGTTGAGCGAACCACAGATACGCAGTATTTT. This rearrangement joins TRBV5-5 to TRBJ2-3; D is uncertain. The CDR3 totals 15 residues. Per germline, CDR1 SGHKS and CDR2 YYEKEE (reference sequence). V was trimmed by 0 bases and J by 2 bases, leaving 10 bases between them.

This clone appeared many times. The chain combines TRBV28 with TRBJ1-3; D gene unclear. This CDR3 is built from 13 residues. V lost 7 bases to trimming and J lost 2 bases, with 9 bases between them. Germline CDR1 reads MDHEN; CDR2 reads SYDVKM. The CDR3 DNA reads TGTGCCAGCACCATTACGACTGGAAACACCATATATTTT. This sequence encodes CASTITTGNTIYF.

In the case of this clone: Other DNA sequences within the sample encode an identical CDR3. This sequence joins TRBV5-1 and TRBJ1-5; D is ambiguous. The V end lost 0 bases, the J end lost 0 bases, and 7 bases lay between the germline ends. There are 15 residues in the CDR3. CDR1 and CDR2 from the germline V gene are SGHRS and YFSETQ. The CDR3 loop is CASSLVGDSNQPQHF. DNA for the CDR3: TGCGCCAGCAGCTTGGTAGGAGATAGCAATCAGCCCCAGCATTTT. Combining the CDR3 with reference TRBV5-1 and TRBJ1-5 gives the whole variable domain KAGVTQTPRYLIKTRGQQVTLSCSPISGHRSVSWYQQTPGQGLQFLFEYFSETQRNKGNFPGRFSGRQFSNSRSEMNVSTLELGDSALYLCASSLVGDSNQPQHFGDGTRLSIL.

The J gene is TRBJ1-1, the V gene TRBV7-3, with unresolved D. The length of the CDR3 is 13 residues. V was trimmed by 7 bases and J by 4 bases, leaving 13 bases between them. Germline V lookup: CDR1 SGHTA, CDR2 FQGTGA. Here the CDR3 reads CASTQKAGTEAFF. In DNA, the CDR3 is TGTGCCAGCACCCAAAAGGCAGGCACTGAAGCTTTCTTT.

In this sample, this clone turned up a few times. The V and J genes are TRBV2 and TRBJ2-2; D remains unclear. V was shortened by 6 bases and J by 6 bases, with 14 bases between the two germline ends. Germline V gives CDR1 SNHLY, CDR2 FYNNEI. CDR3 size: 14 residues. CDR3 sequence: CASSYTQDPGELFF. The CDR3 DNA reads TGTGCCAGCAGCTATACCCAAGACCCCGGGGAGCTGTTTTTT.

This clone occurred a few times. The V call is TRBV28, the J call TRBJ1-4; 10 bases are shared with TRBD1. The CDR3 sequence is 17 residues long. Trimming at V came to 2 bases and at J to 5 bases, leaving 8 bases not matched to a gene. Germline V lookup: CDR1 MDHEN, CDR2 SYDVKM. The CDR3 sequence: CASSLPFMGQGNEKLFF. The CDR3 region has the DNA TGTGCCAGCAGTTTACCTTTTATGGGACAGGGGAATGAAAAACTGTTTTTT.

This clone was seen only a few times. The rearrangement links TRBV5-4 to TRBJ2-6; a possible D gene is TRBD1 (5 bases). The V gene's germline CDR1 is SGHNT and CDR2 YYREEE (reference sequence). Trimming took off 4 bases at V and 2 bases at J, with 16 bases between the two ends. The CDR3 sequence is 17 residues long. Written as DNA, the CDR3 is TGTGCCAGCAGCCCTCAGGGTTTCTCGGCTGGGGCCAACGTCCTGACTTTC. As protein: CASSPQGFSAGANVLTF. Full variable domain (outside the CDR3, taken from reference TRBV5-4 and TRBJ2-6): ETGVTQSPTHLIKTRGQQVTLRCSSQSGHNTVSWYQQALGQGPQFIFQYYREEENGRGNFPPRFSGLQFPNYSSELNVNALELDDSALYLCASSPQGFSAGANVLTFGAGSRLTVL.

The chain recombines TRBV27 with TRBJ1-2, with a tentative D call TRBD1 (5 bases). CDR1 and CDR2 (germline): MNHEY, SMNVEV (reference sequence). This CDR3 spans 12 amino acids. Deletions cut 9 bases from V and 8 bases from J, with 16 bases between. The CDR3 region has the DNA TGTGCCAGAGGCGAGGGGATATACGGCTACACCTTC. It translates to CARGEGIYGYTF.

The gene calls are TRBV5-5 and TRBJ2-3, with D possibly TRBD2 on 5 matching bases. CDR3 length equals 13 residues. Germline V gene data show CDR1 as SGHKS and CDR2 as YYEKEE (reference sequence). The germline V and J ends were trimmed by 4 bases and 4 bases, with 10 bases remaining between them. The chain's CDR3 is CASSPSEADTQYF. The CDR3 nucleotides are TGTGCCAGCAGCCCGTCGGAGGCAGATACGCAGTATTTT.

This clone occurred a few times. The V call is TRBV11-2, the J call TRBJ1-2; D not certain. CDR3 length: 15 amino acids. Trimming pared 5 bases from V and 7 bases from J, leaving 20 bases between. Looked up from germline, CDR1 is SGHAT and CDR2 is FQNNGV. CDR3 DNA: TGTGCCAGCAGCCCTATGGACGGGTCCCTGGCTGGCTACACCTTC. Residues: CASSPMDGSLAGYTF. Supplemented by reference TRBV11-2 and TRBJ1-2, the full variable domain reads EAGVAQSPRYKIIEKRQSVAFWCNPISGHATLYWYQQILGQGPKLLIQFQNNGVVDDSQLPKDRFSAERLKGVDSTLKIQPAKLEDSAVYLCASSPMDGSLAGYTFGSGTRLTVV.

This clone was found a few times. The rearrangement uses TRBV11-2 and TRBJ1-4, with 8 bases that match TRBD1. The CDR3 covers 15 residues. The junction had 5 bases not matched to a gene; V was cut back by 1 base and J by 7 bases. The germline CDR1 and CDR2 sequences are SGHAT and FQNNGV. CDR3 bases: TGTGCCAGCAGCTTAGGTCCGGACAGGGCTGAAAAACTGTTTTTT. Translated, it gives CASSLGPDRAEKLFF.

The chain combines TRBV4-3 with TRBJ2-2, with D tentatively TRBD2 (6 bases). With 4 bases removed from V and 0 bases from J, the gap between germline ends came to 6 bases. The germline CDR1 and CDR2 sequences are LGHNA and YSLEER. The CDR3 is made up of 14 amino acids. The CDR3 region has the DNA TGCGCCAGCAGCCGGGAGGCGAACACCGGGGAGCTGTTTTTT. This translates into CASSREANTGELFF.

J is TRBJ2-2 and V is TRBV30; D unresolved. The V end was cut by 0 bases, the J end by 1 base, with 9 bases between. CDR3 length: 15 residues. CDR1 GTSNPN and CDR2 SVGIG come from the germline V gene (reference sequence). CDR3 residues: CAWSVRAGNTGELFF. The CDR3 nucleotides are TGTGCCTGGAGTGTACGGGCAGGGAACACCGGGGAGCTGTTTTTT.